This section outlines one T cell receptor (beta chain) sequence together with its context. Antigen: not known. Profiling relied on immunoSEQ multiplex PCR, and the TCRdb table lists in-frame clones only, not all of them. The table lists more than 2,000,000 clones, about 92% of them singletons. The source of the sample is a study of shared clonotypes between healthy human individuals. Regarding the study as a whole: Among non-shared clonotypes, generation probabilities were lower than among those shared by all four donors. Genetic and exposure-history diversity was limited by the small donor number.

This CDR3 contains 16 residues. The germline V gene encodes CDR1 MGHRA and CDR2 YSYEKL. V was cut by 3 bases and J by 4 bases, with 18 bases left in between. V usage is TRBV4-1 and J usage is TRBJ1-2, with D possibly being TRBD1 (6 bases). The TCR comes from a man between 18 and 35 years old in good health. Some clones in this sample may be carry-over from other donors' samples. Sequenced material: naive CD4+ T cells from PBMCs. Subset meaning: CD45RA+ positively selected. The chain's CDR3 is CASSQPTRGLIYGYTF. The DNA for the CDR3 is TGCGCCAGCAGCCAGCCGACTCGGGGGCTCATCTATGGCTACACCTTC.